Each of the 31 T cell receptor beta chains below was sequenced from the same sample in a study of blood T cell repertoires in COVID-19. The repertoire was sequenced with immunoSEQ multiplex PCR; TCRdb's copy has only in-frame clones and lacks some. The sample gives under 350,000 clones, about 88% of which show up once; 1% to 1.5% is in the top ten. What was sequenced was peripheral blood. All receptors derive from a man in his 70s with acute or convalescent COVID-19.

The chain links TRBV3-1 (or the pseudogene TRBV3-2) to TRBJ1-6; D is unresolved. There are 15 residues in the CDR3. V was cut by 1 base and J by 10 bases, with 14 bases left in between. Germline V gives CDR1 LGHDT, CDR2 YNNKEL (reference sequence). For the CDR3, the DNA is TGTGCCAGCAGCCAAGGTTTAAACCTAAAATCACCCCTCCACTTT. Its protein is CASSQGLNLKSPLHF.

The V gene is TRBV9, the J gene TRBJ2-7; D is perhaps TRBD2 (5 bases). This CDR3 is built from 14 residues. Germline CDR1 reads SGDLS; CDR2 reads YYNGEE. Between the trimmed V and J ends, which lost 0 bases and 2 bases, there was a span of 9 bases. CDR3 DNA sequence: TGTGCCAGCAGCGTAGGAGGGAATCCCTACGAGCAGTACTTC. Residues: CASSVGGNPYEQYF.

This chain joins TRBV28 and TRBJ2-5; D not resolved. The CDR3 is 11 residues long. V gave up 5 bases and J gave up 3 bases, with 4 bases separating them. Germline assignment: CDR1 MDHEN and CDR2 SYDVKM. CDR3 sequence reads: CASSIKETQYF. CDR3 in DNA: TGTGCCAGCAGTATAAAAGAGACCCAGTACTTC.

V is TRBV30 and J is TRBJ2-7, with a weak D call TRBD2 (6 bases). The CDR3 loop spans 14 amino acids. CDR1 is GTSNPN, CDR2 SVGIG, per germline (reference sequence). V was cut by 0 bases and J by 6 bases, with 15 bases left in between. The chain's CDR3 is CAWSVQVTGVEQYF. For the CDR3, the DNA is TGTGCCTGGAGTGTACAAGTAACGGGGGTCGAGCAGTACTTC.

The V call is TRBV5-1, the J call TRBJ1-5, with a weak D call TRBD1 (6 bases). Deletions cut 0 bases from V and 6 bases from J, with 13 bases between. CDR1 is SGHRS and CDR2 is YFSETQ in the germline V gene. The CDR3 covers 15 residues. Written as DNA, the CDR3 is TGCGCCAGCAGCTTGGACGCAGGGGTAGGTCAGCCCCAGCATTTT. This translates into CASSLDAGVGQPQHF.

The chain recombines TRBV5-4 with TRBJ1-2; the match to TRBD1 covers 8 bases. The CDR3 covers 15 residues. The germline V gene has CDR1 SGHNT and CDR2 YYREEE (reference sequence). V was clipped by 3 bases and J by 2 bases; unmatched bases: 6. The chain's CDR3 is CASSYDRGGNYGYTF. The CDR3 DNA reads TGTGCCAGCAGCTATGACAGGGGAGGGAACTATGGCTACACCTTC.

This clone was observed a handful of times. V gene TRBV6-5 combines with J gene TRBJ1-2; perhaps TRBD1 as D (5 bases). From germline, CDR1 is MNHEY and CDR2 SVGAGI. V lost 5 bases and J lost 3, with 10 bases in between. CDR3 length: 13 residues. CDR3 sequence reads: CASSKQVHYGYTF. The CDR3 DNA reads as TGTGCCAGCAGTAAACAGGTTCACTATGGCTACACCTTC.

V usage is TRBV11-3 and J usage is TRBJ2-4; D is perhaps TRBD1 (6 bases). Between the trimmed V and J ends, which lost 5 bases and 0 bases, there was a span of 14 bases. The length of the CDR3 is 16 residues. CDR1 SGHNT and CDR2 YENEEA come from the germline V gene. The CDR3 loop reads CASSHGTSIAKNIQYF. CDR3 in DNA: TGTGCCAGCAGCCACGGGACATCTATAGCCAAAAACATTCAGTACTTC.

The V and J genes are TRBV12-3 or TRBV12-4 and TRBJ1-5, with 7 bases that match TRBD1. This CDR3 is 13 amino acids long. After removal of 6 bases from V and 5 bases from J, the junction contained 4 bases not matched to a gene. Here the CDR3 reads CASRPTGDQPQHF. Here the CDR3 DNA reads TGTGCCAGCAGACCTACAGGGGATCAGCCCCAGCATTTT.

The chain links TRBV11-2 to TRBJ2-7; D might be TRBD2 (6 bases). The germline gives CDR1 SGHAT, CDR2 FQNNGV. The CDR3 has 15 residues. V lost 4 bases to trimming and J lost 3 bases, with 16 bases between them. In DNA form, the CDR3 reads TGTGCCAGCAGCTCACCCGGGAGTTTTGGCTACGAGCAGTACTTC. Amino acids: CASSSPGSFGYEQYF.

The chain is built from TRBV18 and TRBJ2-7, with D possibly being TRBD2 (5 bases). Trimming took 6 bases from V and 4 from J, leaving 13 bases between them. Germline V lookup: CDR1 KGHSH, CDR2 LQKENI. CDR3 length: 13 amino acids. The CDR3 DNA is TGTGCCAGCTCCCCTTCAGGAGGATACGAGCAGTACTTC. Its protein product is CASSPSGGYEQYF. Variable domain in full (rest from reference TRBV18 and TRBJ2-7): NAGVMQNPRHLVRRRGQEARLRCSPMKGHSHVYWYRQLPEEGLKFMVYLQKENIIDESGMPKERFSAEFPKEGPSILRIQQVVRGDSAAYFCASSPSGGYEQYFGPGTRLTVT.

The genes are TRBV7-9 and TRBJ1-4, with D perhaps TRBD1 (6 bases). Germline V gene lookup returns CDR1 SEHNR and CDR2 FQNEAQ (reference sequence). The CDR3 has 16 amino acids. V lost 4 bases and J 5 bases, leaving 17 bases between the germline ends. CDR3 bases: TGTGCCAGCAGCTCAGATACAGGGATTATAAATGAAAAACTGTTTTTT. As protein: CASSSDTGIINEKLFF.

This chain joins TRBV9 and TRBJ1-2; D unresolved. V gave up 0 bases and J gave up 4 bases, with 16 bases separating them. CDR1 is SGDLS, CDR2 YYNGEE, per germline. The CDR3 length is 16 residues. DNA for the CDR3: TGTGCCAGCAGCGTAGGAACTGAATCTCTGTTCTATGGCTACACCTTC. It specifies CASSVGTESLFYGYTF.

A few counts support this clone. V and J are TRBV30 and TRBJ1-4; TRBD1 agrees at 7 bases. The CDR3 loop spans 15 amino acids. Germline CDR1 is GTSNPN and CDR2 is SVGIG (reference sequence). The J segment lost 6 bases and the V segment lost 1 base, leaving 8 bases of the junction unmatched. CDR3 coding DNA: TGTGCCTGGAGTGCCGGGACAGTTTTATATGAAAAACTGTTTTTT. This gives the protein CAWSAGTVLYEKLFF.

The gene calls are TRBV11-2 and TRBJ1-1, with 7 bases lining up with TRBD1. V was clipped by 5 bases and J by 1 base; unmatched bases: 13. Per the germline V gene, CDR1 is SGHAT and CDR2 is FQNNGV. This CDR3 is built from 17 residues. The CDR3 loop is CASSPRRVGQENTEAFF. In nucleotides, the CDR3 is TGTGCCAGCAGCCCGCGACGAGTCGGACAGGAGAACACTGAAGCTTTCTTT.

V usage is TRBV4-3 and J usage is TRBJ2-1; possibly TRBD2 for D (6 bases). This CDR3 is 14 amino acids long. Trimming pared 0 bases from V and 14 bases from J, leaving 17 bases between. Germline V CDR1 and CDR2: LGHNA, YSLEER. The DNA of the CDR3 is TGCGCCAGCAGCCAAGACCCCCTAGCGCGGCGGAAGTTCTTC. Amino acid sequence: CASSQDPLARRKFF.

This rearrangement joins TRBV7-9 to TRBJ2-5; a possible D gene is TRBD1 (6 bases). The CDR3 is made up of 15 amino acids. From germline, CDR1 is SEHNR and CDR2 FQNEAQ (reference sequence). Trimming removed 5 bases at V and 4 bases at J, with 17 bases between. CDR3 in amino acids: CASSIGTGSSETQYF. The CDR3 coding sequence is TGTGCCAGCAGCATAGGAACAGGGAGCTCAGAGACCCAGTACTTC.

V gene TRBV10-3 combines with J gene TRBJ2-1, with D perhaps matching TRBD2 (6 bases). This CDR3 is built from 17 residues. Germline V gene data show CDR1 as ENHRY and CDR2 as SYGVKD. V was clipped by 4 bases and J by 6 bases, with 22 bases between them. DNA for the CDR3: TGTGCCATCAGTGGGGGTTGGACTGCCGGCGGGGCCAATGAGCAGTTCTTC. It encodes CAISGGWTAGGANEQFF.

V is TRBV30 and J is TRBJ1-5; TRBD1 is a possible D gene (5 bases). The CDR3 runs 17 residues. The V gene lost 4 bases and the J gene lost 0 bases, with 19 bases spanning the gap. Germline V gene lookup returns CDR1 GTSNPN and CDR2 SVGIG (reference sequence). The CDR3 bases are TGTGCCTGGACCAAACTTCCGGGGGATTATAGCAATCAGCCCCAGCATTTT. This translates into CAWTKLPGDYSNQPQHF.

As DNA, the CDR3 is TGTGCCAGCAGCTTAGTTAGCGGGGGCTTTAGGGATACGCAGTATTTT. The encoded protein is CASSLVSGGFRDTQYF. This sequence joins TRBV13 and TRBJ2-3, with 9 nucleotides matching TRBD2. Germline values: CDR1 PRHDT, CDR2 FYEKMQ (reference sequence). V lost 1 base to trimming and J lost 6 bases; unmatched junction nucleotides: 8. The CDR3 extends over 16 amino acids.

This sequence joins TRBV28 and TRBJ1-5, with D possibly TRBD1 on 6 matching bases. Trimming removed 6 bases from V and 5 bases from J, with 17 bases in between. The germline V gene has CDR1 MDHEN and CDR2 SYDVKM. The CDR3 loop spans 15 amino acids. CDR3 DNA: TGTGCCAGCAGCCTAGGACAGCCGAAGGATCAGCCCCAGCATTTT. Its protein is CASSLGQPKDQPQHF.

V usage is TRBV19 and J usage is TRBJ1-5; 10 nucleotides agree with TRBD1. Per germline, CDR1 LNHDA and CDR2 SQIVND (reference sequence). The CDR3 is 15 residues long. V shed 6 bases, J shed 4 bases, and the junction held 6 bases outside the gene matches. CDR3 sequence reads: CASSPTDRGNQPQHF. In nucleotides, the CDR3 is TGTGCCAGTAGCCCAACGGACAGGGGGAATCAGCCCCAGCATTTT.

The chain links TRBV6-5 to TRBJ1-1; D perhaps matches TRBD1 (5 bases). Trimming removed 7 bases from V and 2 bases from J, with 14 bases in between. CDR1 MNHEY and CDR2 SVGAGI come from the germline V gene. The CDR3 consists of 14 residues. The CDR3 loop reads CASTRPGQNTEAFF. CDR3 nucleotide sequence: TGTGCCAGCACCAGACCCGGACAAAACACTGAAGCTTTCTTT.

A single count supports this clone. This sequence joins TRBV6-6 and TRBJ2-1; D gene unclear. The CDR3 totals 14 residues. The ends were cut back, 2 bases at V and 1 base at J, with 6 bases in the middle. In germline, CDR1 is MNHNY, CDR2 SVGAGI (reference sequence). The CDR3 nucleotides read TGTGCCAGCAGTTACATCCCATCCTACAATGAGCAGTTCTTC. This sequence encodes CASSYIPSYNEQFF.

The rearrangement joins TRBV28 to TRBJ1-2; 7 bases are a match to TRBD1. This CDR3 is 15 amino acids long. CDR1 is MDHEN, CDR2 SYDVKM, per germline. Trimming at V came to 4 bases and at J to 6 bases, leaving 11 bases not matched to a gene. The CDR3 coding sequence is TGTGCCAGCAGTTCCCAAGGGACAGAATGGGATGGCTACACCTTC. Amino acids: CASSSQGTEWDGYTF.

This rearrangement joins TRBV9 to TRBJ2-1; D possibly corresponds to TRBD1 (5 bases). The CDR3 loop spans 15 amino acids. With 3 bases removed from V and 6 bases from J, the gap between germline ends came to 16 bases. Germline assignment: CDR1 SGDLS and CDR2 YYNGEE. CDR3 amino acids: CASSENPSGSNEQFF. The DNA for the CDR3 is TGTGCCAGCAGCGAGAACCCATCAGGGTCCAATGAGCAGTTCTTC.

The CDR3 sequence is CAWRGVDGNIQYF. The DNA for the CDR3 is TGTGCCTGGAGAGGGGTGGACGGAAACATTCAGTACTTC. This chain connects TRBV30 to TRBJ2-4, with a possible D match to TRBD1 (5 bases). The V end lost 3 bases, the J end lost 6 bases, and 12 bases lay between the germline ends. CDR1 is GTSNPN and CDR2 is SVGIG in the germline V gene (reference sequence). This CDR3 spans 13 amino acids. Filled out from reference TRBV30 and TRBJ2-4, the complete variable domain reads SQTIHQWPATLVQPVGSPLSLECTVEGTSNPNLYWYRQAAGRGLQLLFYSVGIGQISSEVPQNLSASRPQDRQFILSSKKLLLSDSGFYLCAWRGVDGNIQYFGAGTRLSVL.

As for this clone: This sample also contains other DNA sequences that code for the same CDR3. This sequence joins TRBV7-2 and TRBJ2-5; 7 nucleotides align to TRBD2. Looked up from germline, CDR1 is SGHTA and CDR2 is FQGNSA. Unmatched junction bases numbered 3, after V lost 0 bases and J lost 5 bases. The CDR3 loop spans 14 amino acids. The CDR3 bases are TGTGCCAGCAGCTTAGCGGGAGGGAGGGAGACCCAGTACTTC. Protein product: CASSLAGGRETQYF. Supplemented by reference TRBV7-2 and TRBJ2-5, the full variable domain reads GAGVSQSPSNKVTEKGKDVELRCDPISGHTALYWYRQSLGQGLEFLIYFQGNSAPDKSGLPSDRFSAERTGGSVSTLTIQRTQQEDSAVYLCASSLAGGRETQYFGPGTRLLVL.

This clone was counted a single time. This chain links TRBV10-1 with TRBJ2-7, with 8 bases aligning to TRBD2. CDR1 and CDR2 (germline): WNHNN, SYGVQD (reference sequence). The CDR3 is made up of 14 amino acids. With V trimmed by 3 bases and J by 9 bases, 10 bases remained unmatched. CDR3 residues: CASSDELAVTGQYF. As DNA, the CDR3 is TGCGCCAGCAGTGACGAACTAGCGGTAACCGGGCAGTACTTC.

The rearrangement uses TRBV7-2 and TRBJ1-6; TRBD1 aligns across 8 bases. The J segment lost 9 bases and the V segment lost 5 bases, leaving 9 bases of the junction unmatched. Germline values: CDR1 SGHTA, CDR2 FQGNSA. The CDR3 is made up of 15 amino acids. The CDR3 protein is CASSPTAQGASPLHF. CDR3 sequence (DNA): TGTGCCAGCAGCCCCACGGCGCAGGGGGCTTCACCCCTCCACTTT.

The chain has TRBV7-2 and TRBJ2-1; possible D gene TRBD2, 5 bases. The germline CDR1 and CDR2 sequences are SGHTA and FQGNSA. The ends were cut back, 1 base at V and 0 bases at J, with 10 bases in the middle. The CDR3 is 16 amino acids. The CDR3 sequence is CASSLDSASSYNEQFF. CDR3 in DNA: TGTGCCAGCAGCTTAGATAGCGCGAGCTCCTACAATGAGCAGTTCTTC.